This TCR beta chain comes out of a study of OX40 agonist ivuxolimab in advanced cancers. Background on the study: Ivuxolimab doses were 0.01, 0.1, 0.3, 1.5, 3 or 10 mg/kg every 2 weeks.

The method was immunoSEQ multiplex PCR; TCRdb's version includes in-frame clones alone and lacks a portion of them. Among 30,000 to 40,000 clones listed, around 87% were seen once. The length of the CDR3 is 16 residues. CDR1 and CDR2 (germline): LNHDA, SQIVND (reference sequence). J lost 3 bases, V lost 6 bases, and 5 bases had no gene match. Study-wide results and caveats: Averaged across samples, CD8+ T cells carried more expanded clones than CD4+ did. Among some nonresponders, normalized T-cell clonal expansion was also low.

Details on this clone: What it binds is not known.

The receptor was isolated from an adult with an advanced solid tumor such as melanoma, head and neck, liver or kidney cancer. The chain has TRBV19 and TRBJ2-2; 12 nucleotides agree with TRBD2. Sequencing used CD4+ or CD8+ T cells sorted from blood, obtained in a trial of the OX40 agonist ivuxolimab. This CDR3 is CASSSLAGGDTGELFF. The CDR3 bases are TGTGCCAGTAGCTCGCTAGCGGGAGGGGACACCGGGGAGCTGTTTTTT.